Here is one TCR beta chain with its context. The antigen is undetermined. The investigators reverse transcribed all of the isolated RNA, so they sequenced expressed TCRB transcripts. Profiled with immunoSEQ multiplex PCR; TCRdb holds only in-frame clones, not every one. Of 600,000 to 700,000 clones in the sample, 10% to 15% are singletons; the top ten hold approximately 0.022%. The CDR3 is 16 amino acids. The germline CDR1 and CDR2 sequences are LNHDA and SQIVND (reference sequence). Trimming cost V 9 bases and J 5 bases; bases outside gene matches: 16. The data were taken from a study of beta chain features in type 1 diabetes. For the study at large: Patients were similar to healthy donors in age and gender (as well as in cell yields). Whole-study findings and limits: Reduced insertions and increased deletions marked VDJ junctions in type 1 diabetes patients. Among patients with Type 1 diabetes, TCRB CDR3s were moderately but significantly shorter in every one of the four CD4+ subsets.

The source is a man between 18 and 29 years old with type 1 diabetes. The sample comprised naive CD4+ T cells from blood. V and J are TRBV19 and TRBJ1-1; 9 bases line up with TRBD1. The CDR3 spells CARPTHYDRGLTEAFF. The CDR3 coding sequence is TGTGCCAGACCTACCCACTACGACAGGGGGTTGACTGAAGCTTTCTTT.